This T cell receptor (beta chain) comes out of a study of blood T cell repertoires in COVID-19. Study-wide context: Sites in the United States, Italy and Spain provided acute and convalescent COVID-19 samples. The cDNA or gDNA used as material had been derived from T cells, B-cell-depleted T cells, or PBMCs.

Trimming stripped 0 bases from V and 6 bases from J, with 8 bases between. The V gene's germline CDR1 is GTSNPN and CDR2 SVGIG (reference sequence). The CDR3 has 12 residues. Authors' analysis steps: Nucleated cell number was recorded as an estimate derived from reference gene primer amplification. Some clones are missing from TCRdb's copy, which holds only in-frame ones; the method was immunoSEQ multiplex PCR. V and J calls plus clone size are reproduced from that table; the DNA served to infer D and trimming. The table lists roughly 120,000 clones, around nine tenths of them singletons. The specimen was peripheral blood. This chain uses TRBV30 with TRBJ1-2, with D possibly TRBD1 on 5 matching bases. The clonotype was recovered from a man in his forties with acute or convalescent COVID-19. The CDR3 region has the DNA TGTGCCTGGAGTGTAAGGGGCAATGGCTACACCTTC. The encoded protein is CAWSVRGNGYTF.